These T cell receptor beta chains were read from a single sample in a study of naive and memory T cell subsets. TCRdb re-derived calls from the UMI-ligation and nested PCR reads in MiXCR, one entry per CDR3 protein. This sample yields around 140,000 distinct CDR3 sequences, of which 15% to 20% are seen a single time; 0.5% to 0.75% belongs to the top ten. Sequenced material: naive CD8+ T cells from blood. Receptor source: a human donor in good health. CDR3s include the opening cysteine and the closing phenylalanine or tryptophan. The order of the fields is clone size, J gene, V gene, D gene, CDR3 DNA, CDR3 protein. The D gene is left open where the match is weak. Rows may omit the clone size; those that give it use once, few, many or a size class.

clone_size: .; j_call: TRBJ2-7; v_call: TRBV4-1; d_call: TRBD2; cdr3_nt: TGCGCCAGCAGCCCTGGGGGTAGCGGGAGGATATACGAGCAGTACTTC; cdr3_aa: CASSPGGSGRIYEQYF
clone_size: few; j_call: TRBJ1-5; v_call: TRBV27; d_call: TRBD1; cdr3_nt: TGTGCCAGTAGAACAGGGGAGGGGAATCAGCCCCAGCATTTT; cdr3_aa: CASRTGEGNQPQHF
clone_size: .; j_call: TRBJ1-2; v_call: TRBV7-9; d_call: .; cdr3_nt: TGTGCCAGCAGCTACTCGACAGAGTTTGGCTACACCTTC; cdr3_aa: CASSYSTEFGYTF
clone_size: .; j_call: TRBJ1-2; v_call: TRBV27; d_call: TRBD1; cdr3_nt: TGTGCCAGCAGTTTGGTTCAGGGGGCAGATGGCTACACCTTC; cdr3_aa: CASSLVQGADGYTF
clone_size: few; j_call: TRBJ2-7; v_call: TRBV29-1; d_call: TRBD1; cdr3_nt: TGCAGCGTTGATTACGGGACAGGGAACGAGCAGTACTTC; cdr3_aa: CSVDYGTGNEQYF
clone_size: .; j_call: TRBJ2-1; v_call: TRBV29-1; d_call: TRBD2; cdr3_nt: TGCAGCGTTGTTATAGGACTAGCGGGTAGTGAGCAGTTCTTC; cdr3_aa: CSVVIGLAGSEQFF
clone_size: .; j_call: TRBJ2-3; v_call: TRBV7-9; d_call: TRBD2; cdr3_nt: TGTGCCAGCAGCTTAAGGCCCAGCGGGAATCAAAGTACGCAGTATTTT; cdr3_aa: CASSLRPSGNQSTQYF
clone_size: few; j_call: TRBJ1-2; v_call: TRBV2; d_call: .; cdr3_nt: TGTGCCAGCAGTGAACCAAGCACATTC; cdr3_aa: CASSEPSTF
clone_size: .; j_call: TRBJ2-1; v_call: TRBV15; d_call: TRBD2; cdr3_nt: TGTGCCACCATACGATACGGCGGGAGGGCCAATGAGCAGTTCTTC; cdr3_aa: CATIRYGGRANEQFF
clone_size: .; j_call: TRBJ1-6; v_call: TRBV7-9; d_call: .; cdr3_nt: TGTGCCAGCGGTTTCACTTACCCGGGTTCACCCCTCCACTTT; cdr3_aa: CASGFTYPGSPLHF
clone_size: few; j_call: TRBJ2-1; v_call: TRBV6-4; d_call: TRBD2; cdr3_nt: TGTGCCAGCAGTGAGAGGGAGGGCCTAGGTGATGAGCAGTTCTTC; cdr3_aa: CASSEREGLGDEQFF
clone_size: few; j_call: TRBJ2-2; v_call: TRBV30; d_call: .; cdr3_nt: TGTGCCTGGAGTGTACCTGGAACCGGGGAGCTGTTTTTT; cdr3_aa: CAWSVPGTGELFF
clone_size: few; j_call: TRBJ2-7; v_call: TRBV29-1; d_call: TRBD1; cdr3_nt: TGCAGCGTTGAAGGTCGGGGACAGGGTAGCTCCTACGAGCAGTACTTC; cdr3_aa: CSVEGRGQGSSYEQYF
clone_size: .; j_call: TRBJ2-1; v_call: TRBV6-5; d_call: TRBD1; cdr3_nt: TGTGCCAGCAAAATAGGGACAGGGAATGAGCAGTTCTTC; cdr3_aa: CASKIGTGNEQFF
clone_size: .; j_call: TRBJ1-5; v_call: TRBV28; d_call: .; cdr3_nt: TGTGCCAGCAGTTTAGACGCTCAGCCCCAGCATTTT; cdr3_aa: CASSLDAQPQHF
clone_size: .; j_call: TRBJ1-1; v_call: TRBV29-1; d_call: .; cdr3_nt: TGCAGCGTCGACTTTGGGCAGCCTGAAGCTTTCTTT; cdr3_aa: CSVDFGQPEAFF
clone_size: .; j_call: TRBJ2-1; v_call: TRBV6-2/TRBV6-3; d_call: TRBD2; cdr3_nt: TGTGCCAGCACAAACGGGGGGGGAGGGCTGGATGAGCAGTTCTTC; cdr3_aa: CASTNGGGGLDEQFF
clone_size: few; j_call: TRBJ2-1; v_call: TRBV7-9; d_call: .; cdr3_nt: TGTGCCAGCAGCACCGGGACTCCTTCCTACAATGAGCAGTTCTTC; cdr3_aa: CASSTGTPSYNEQFF
clone_size: few; j_call: TRBJ2-3; v_call: TRBV28; d_call: TRBD2; cdr3_nt: TGTGCCAGCAGCCGATATAGCGGGAGGCTAGTCGATACGCAGTATTTT; cdr3_aa: CASSRYSGRLVDTQYF
clone_size: few; j_call: TRBJ2-7; v_call: TRBV10-3; d_call: .; cdr3_nt: TGTGCCGCTAGAAGCGGTAGCTCCTACGAGCAGTACTTC; cdr3_aa: CAARSGSSYEQYF
clone_size: many; j_call: TRBJ2-1; v_call: TRBV29-1; d_call: TRBD2; cdr3_nt: TGCAGCGCGCAAGGGGCTAGCGGGAGGGGCTACAATGAGCAGTTCTTC; cdr3_aa: CSAQGASGRGYNEQFF
clone_size: .; j_call: TRBJ2-7; v_call: TRBV20-1; d_call: .; cdr3_nt: TGCAGTGCATACGGGACTTCTACCTACGAGCAGTACTTC; cdr3_aa: CSAYGTSTYEQYF
clone_size: many; j_call: TRBJ2-7; v_call: TRBV11-1; d_call: .; cdr3_nt: TGTGCCAGCAGCTTGGAGGCCGGAGATTACGAGCAGTACTTC; cdr3_aa: CASSLEAGDYEQYF
clone_size: .; j_call: TRBJ1-1; v_call: TRBV28; d_call: TRBD1; cdr3_nt: TGTGCCAGCAGTTTCGGAAACCAGGGGGCTTGGACTGAAGCTTTCTTT; cdr3_aa: CASSFGNQGAWTEAFF
clone_size: .; j_call: TRBJ2-3; v_call: TRBV29-1; d_call: TRBD1; cdr3_nt: TGCAGCGTCGGGACAGGAGACACAGATACGCAGTATTTT; cdr3_aa: CSVGTGDTDTQYF
clone_size: .; j_call: TRBJ1-1; v_call: TRBV28; d_call: TRBD1; cdr3_nt: TGTGCCAGTCGAGGGACAGGGGGTCGGTGGAACACTGAAGCTTTCTTT; cdr3_aa: CASRGTGGRWNTEAFF
clone_size: few; j_call: TRBJ2-7; v_call: TRBV7-8; d_call: .; cdr3_nt: TGTGCCAGCAGCCATCTAGAGGGACCGTCGAGGGAGCAGTACTTC; cdr3_aa: CASSHLEGPSREQYF
clone_size: few; j_call: TRBJ2-3; v_call: TRBV20-1; d_call: TRBD2; cdr3_nt: TGCAGTGCTAGAAGCGGGGACACAGATACGCAGTATTTT; cdr3_aa: CSARSGDTDTQYF
clone_size: few; j_call: TRBJ2-6; v_call: TRBV15; d_call: .; cdr3_nt: TGTGCCACCAGCACCCAAGGAGCCGGGGCCAACGTCCTGACTTTC; cdr3_aa: CATSTQGAGANVLTF
clone_size: few; j_call: TRBJ1-5; v_call: TRBV11-2; d_call: .; cdr3_nt: TGTGCCAGCAGCTTAGCTAGGGGCAATCAGCCCCAGCATTTT; cdr3_aa: CASSLARGNQPQHF
clone_size: .; j_call: TRBJ2-5; v_call: TRBV20-1; d_call: .; cdr3_nt: TGCAGTGCCTCAGGGAAGCGGTACCAAGAGACCCAGTACTTC; cdr3_aa: CSASGKRYQETQYF
clone_size: .; j_call: TRBJ2-1; v_call: TRBV4-1; d_call: TRBD2; cdr3_nt: TGCGCCAGCAGCCAACCGGGACTATACAATGAGCAGTTCTTC; cdr3_aa: CASSQPGLYNEQFF
clone_size: few; j_call: TRBJ2-2; v_call: TRBV3-1; d_call: TRBD2; cdr3_nt: TGTGCCAGCAGCCAATACGGACTAGCAAACGGGAACACCGGGGAGCTGTTTTTT; cdr3_aa: CASSQYGLANGNTGELFF
clone_size: .; j_call: TRBJ1-1; v_call: TRBV6-2/TRBV6-3; d_call: .; cdr3_nt: TGTGCCAGCAGTTTTTCGACGGGTGTCTCTGAAGCTTTCTTT; cdr3_aa: CASSFSTGVSEAFF
clone_size: .; j_call: TRBJ2-7; v_call: TRBV29-1; d_call: .; cdr3_nt: TGCAGCGGGGTAGGCGCCTACGAGCAGTACTTC; cdr3_aa: CSGVGAYEQYF
clone_size: few; j_call: TRBJ2-7; v_call: TRBV12-3/TRBV12-4; d_call: .; cdr3_nt: TGTGCCAGCAGTTTAGGCCCTGAGTACGAGCAGTACTTC; cdr3_aa: CASSLGPEYEQYF
clone_size: few; j_call: TRBJ2-1; v_call: TRBV13; d_call: TRBD1; cdr3_nt: TGTGCCAGCAGCCCCCAGGGGGCTAGCTCCTACAATGAGCAGTTCTTC; cdr3_aa: CASSPQGASSYNEQFF
clone_size: many; j_call: TRBJ2-5; v_call: TRBV12-5; d_call: TRBD1; cdr3_nt: TGTGCTAGTGGTTTGGGCTGGACAGGGGAAGAGACCCAGTACTTC; cdr3_aa: CASGLGWTGEETQYF
clone_size: .; j_call: TRBJ2-1; v_call: TRBV29-1; d_call: .; cdr3_nt: TGCAGCGTTGAAAACTACAATGAGCAGTTCTTC; cdr3_aa: CSVENYNEQFF
clone_size: .; j_call: TRBJ2-7; v_call: TRBV12-3/TRBV12-4; d_call: .; cdr3_nt: TGTGCCAGCAGTTTTTTCCCGGAGGGCGAGCAGTACTTC; cdr3_aa: CASSFFPEGEQYF
clone_size: many; j_call: TRBJ2-7; v_call: TRBV20-1; d_call: .; cdr3_nt: TGCAGTGCCGGGGACTTCTACGAGCAGTACTTC; cdr3_aa: CSAGDFYEQYF
clone_size: few; j_call: TRBJ2-7; v_call: TRBV7-8; d_call: .; cdr3_nt: TGTGCCAGCAGCTTACTTAGCGGGACAGCCTACGAGCAGTACTTC; cdr3_aa: CASSLLSGTAYEQYF
clone_size: .; j_call: TRBJ1-1; v_call: TRBV4-3; d_call: TRBD1; cdr3_nt: TGCGCCAGCAGCCAAGGACAGGGGTTGATACCTGAAGCTTTCTTT; cdr3_aa: CASSQGQGLIPEAFF
clone_size: .; j_call: TRBJ2-1; v_call: TRBV18; d_call: .; cdr3_nt: TGTGCCAGCTCACCAACAGGCAACAGGGTTTCCTACAATGAGCAGTTCTTC; cdr3_aa: CASSPTGNRVSYNEQFF
clone_size: few; j_call: TRBJ2-1; v_call: TRBV29-1; d_call: TRBD2; cdr3_nt: TGCAGCGTTGTCCCTAGCGGGACGGCAAGATCCTACAATGAGCAGTTCTTC; cdr3_aa: CSVVPSGTARSYNEQFF
clone_size: .; j_call: TRBJ1-1; v_call: TRBV28; d_call: .; cdr3_nt: TGTGCCAGCAGTTTCGGGGATATGGACACTGAAGCTTTCTTT; cdr3_aa: CASSFGDMDTEAFF
clone_size: few; j_call: TRBJ2-3; v_call: TRBV7-2; d_call: TRBD2; cdr3_nt: TGTGCCAGCAGCTTAAGGCGGGGGACCATAGACACAGATACGCAGTATTTT; cdr3_aa: CASSLRRGTIDTDTQYF
clone_size: .; j_call: TRBJ2-1; v_call: TRBV6-2/TRBV6-3; d_call: TRBD2; cdr3_nt: TGTGCCAGCACCAGTACCCCCCTTTCCTCTAGCGGGAGGGCCCTTGAGCAGTTCTTC; cdr3_aa: CASTSTPLSSSGRALEQFF
clone_size: .; j_call: TRBJ2-2; v_call: TRBV7-6; d_call: TRBD1; cdr3_nt: TGTGCCAGCAGCTTAAGGCCGGTGGACAGGGTTAGCGCCGCGAACACCGGGGAGCTGTTTTTT; cdr3_aa: CASSLRPVDRVSAANTGELFF
clone_size: few; j_call: TRBJ2-2; v_call: TRBV28; d_call: .; cdr3_nt: TGTGCCAGCAGTTTACACCAGCGGGACACCGGGGAGCTGTTTTTT; cdr3_aa: CASSLHQRDTGELFF
clone_size: .; j_call: TRBJ2-2; v_call: TRBV9; d_call: TRBD2; cdr3_nt: TGTGCCAGCGGGACTAGCGGGACCACCGGGGAGCTGTTTTTT; cdr3_aa: CASGTSGTTGELFF
clone_size: few; j_call: TRBJ2-7; v_call: TRBV7-9; d_call: TRBD2; cdr3_nt: TGTGCCAGCAGCTCAGCGGGAGGGCCCTACGAGCAGTACTTC; cdr3_aa: CASSSAGGPYEQYF
clone_size: many; j_call: TRBJ1-1; v_call: TRBV29-1; d_call: .; cdr3_nt: TGCAGCGTTATGCCAGACAACACTGAAGCTTTCTTT; cdr3_aa: CSVMPDNTEAFF
clone_size: few; j_call: TRBJ2-1; v_call: TRBV28; d_call: .; cdr3_nt: TGTGCCAGCAGTTTCGCGGGGACTCACTACAATGAGCAGTTCTTC; cdr3_aa: CASSFAGTHYNEQFF
clone_size: .; j_call: TRBJ2-7; v_call: TRBV29-1; d_call: .; cdr3_nt: TGCAGCGTTTTCGACGGCATCCACTACGAGCAGTACTTC; cdr3_aa: CSVFDGIHYEQYF
clone_size: few; j_call: TRBJ2-3; v_call: TRBV3-1; d_call: TRBD2; cdr3_nt: TGTGCCAGCAGCCAACTAGCGGGAAGCACAGATACGCAGTATTTT; cdr3_aa: CASSQLAGSTDTQYF
clone_size: .; j_call: TRBJ1-1; v_call: TRBV9; d_call: .; cdr3_nt: TGTGCCAGCAGCGTAGAAGACCTCTTAGGGGCCACTGAAGCTTTCTTT; cdr3_aa: CASSVEDLLGATEAFF
clone_size: once; j_call: TRBJ2-5; v_call: TRBV19; d_call: .; cdr3_nt: TGTGCCAGTAGTATCCCGCGGGAAGAGACCCAGTACTTC; cdr3_aa: CASSIPREETQYF
clone_size: .; j_call: TRBJ2-1; v_call: TRBV13; d_call: TRBD1; cdr3_nt: TGTGCCAGCAGCTTAAGTCAGGGGGCGCCGGGCAATGAGCAGTTCTTC; cdr3_aa: CASSLSQGAPGNEQFF